A selection of T cell receptor beta chains follows, all from one sample in a study of T cell repertoires in cytomegalovirus infection. These receptors' antigens are unknown. TCRdb processed the reads anew with MiXCR; each CDR3 protein has one entry. The sample comprises fewer than 950,000 distinct CDR3 sequences, less than 35% of which are singletons, and about an eighth rests with the top ten. The sample in question was cultured CD8+ T cells from PBMCs, obtained from culture after CMV antigen stimulation. The receptors originated from a human donor in good health (CMV status not recorded). Some clones in this sample may be carry-over from other donors' samples. Both conserved end residues are part of each CDR3. A D gene is named only where the DNA matches it firmly. Clone size is not always given. Where it is, it says once, few, many or a class for expanded clones.

DNA,CDR3,size,D,V,J
TGTGCCAGCAGCTTAGCAAAGGCGACGGAGACCCAGTACTTC,CASSLAKATETQYF,NA,NA,TRBV7-9,TRBJ2-5
TGTGCCAACAGTCCCCCCCCTGGGACAGATTCCTACGAGCAGTACTTC,CANSPPPGTDSYEQYF,NA,TRBD1,TRBV6-5,TRBJ2-7
TGCGCCAGCAGCCGTTCGCCAGGGGACCTCGGCGAGCAGTACTTC,CASSRSPGDLGEQYF,NA,NA,TRBV4-1,TRBJ2-7
TGTGCCAGTAGTATAGCCCGACCGTTCTCGGGCACTGAAGCTTTCTTT,CASSIARPFSGTEAFF,NA,NA,TRBV19,TRBJ1-1
TGCGCCAGCAGCCAAGAATACTTCGCCGCCTACAATGAGCAGTTCTTC,CASSQEYFAAYNEQFF,few,NA,TRBV4-1,TRBJ2-1
TGTGCCAGCAGCCCACAGCGGGACAGGGAGAACACCGGGGAGCTGTTTTTT,CASSPQRDRENTGELFF,NA,TRBD1,TRBV7-9,TRBJ2-2
TGTGCCAGCAGCCTAGAACAGGGTATCGATGGCTACACCTTC,CASSLEQGIDGYTF,NA,NA,TRBV7-3,TRBJ1-2
TGTGCCAGCAGCTTAAACGTCCCCCCAGAGACCCAGTACTTC,CASSLNVPPETQYF,many,NA,TRBV7-2,TRBJ2-5
TGTGCCAGCAGCCCCCCTGGGGTATCCTACGAGCAGTACTTC,CASSPPGVSYEQYF,NA,NA,TRBV7-9,TRBJ2-7
TGTGCCAGCACCTCTAGCGGGGGGGCCCTCGGGGAGCTGTTTTTT,CASTSSGGALGELFF,once,TRBD2,TRBV6-5,TRBJ2-2
TGTGCCAGCGGAAGTTCTAGGGGGGGTAACCATCCTGGAAACACCATATATTTT,CASGSSRGGNHPGNTIYF,few,NA,TRBV7-6,TRBJ1-3
TGTGCCAGCAGATGGGACAGGGACAGCAATCAGCCCCAGCATTTT,CASRWDRDSNQPQHF,few,TRBD1,TRBV6-2/TRBV6-3,TRBJ1-5
TGTGCCAGCAGCTCCGGACAGGGGATCGATACGCAGTATTTT,CASSSGQGIDTQYF,few,TRBD1,TRBV5-5,TRBJ2-3
TGTGCCAGCAGCTTAACTAGCGGGGGTTCGACGCAGTATTTT,CASSLTSGGSTQYF,NA,TRBD2,TRBV7-3,TRBJ2-3
TGCAGTGCGCCAGGACAGGGAGAAGGAAACACCATATATTTT,CSAPGQGEGNTIYF,many,TRBD1,TRBV20-1,TRBJ1-3
TGTGCCAGCAGTGGACGGACTAGCGGGGGGGTGTATGAGCAGTTCTTC,CASSGRTSGGVYEQFF,many,TRBD2,TRBV6-1,TRBJ2-1
TGTGCCAGCAGTTACGGGGGGCAGAACACCGGGGAGCTGTTTTTT,CASSYGGQNTGELFF,NA,NA,TRBV6-5,TRBJ2-2
TGTGCCACCAGCAGAGCCAGGGTAGCCAAAAACATTCAGTACTTC,CATSRARVAKNIQYF,NA,NA,TRBV15,TRBJ2-4
TGTGCCAGCAGTGAAGGACCTCCGGGACGGACTAATGAAAAACTGTTTTTT,CASSEGPPGRTNEKLFF,once,NA,TRBV6-1,TRBJ1-4
TGCAGCGTTGAAGATTCCCCAGCTAGCGGGGTGTATGAGCAGTTCTTC,CSVEDSPASGVYEQFF,few,TRBD2,TRBV29-1,TRBJ2-1
TGTGCCAGCAGCCTCATCTTAGTCCACAATGAGCAGTTCTTC,CASSLILVHNEQFF,many,NA,TRBV7-2,TRBJ2-1
TGTGCCAGTTTGGGACAAAACACCGGGGAGCTGTTTTTT,CASLGQNTGELFF,few,NA,TRBV7-6,TRBJ2-2
TGTGCCAACAGTTTGGACAGGGTCCTTCCCCAAGAGACCCAGTACTTC,CANSLDRVLPQETQYF,NA,TRBD1,TRBV28,TRBJ2-5
TGTGCCAGCAGCGTGGCAGGACAGTCCTCTGGAAACACCATATATTTT,CASSVAGQSSGNTIYF,few,NA,TRBV7-6,TRBJ1-3
TGTGCCAGCCTCCACCCGCAGGGGGCGGGCTACACCTTC,CASLHPQGAGYTF,NA,TRBD1,TRBV7-8,TRBJ1-2
TGTGCGTCGGGGGTAAGCAATCAGCCCCAGCATTTT,CASGVSNQPQHF,NA,NA,TRBV6-1,TRBJ1-5
TGCAGTGCTGCCTCGTTGAACACCGGGGAGCTGTTTTTT,CSAASLNTGELFF,many,NA,TRBV20-1,TRBJ2-2
TGCAGTGGATGGGAGGTCGGTGAAAAACTGTTTTTT,CSGWEVGEKLFF,few,NA,TRBV20-1,TRBJ1-4
TGTGCCAGCAGCCAGGACAGGGCGGACTATGGCTACACCTTC,CASSQDRADYGYTF,NA,TRBD1,TRBV5-6,TRBJ1-2
TGCGCCAGCAGCCCGTACGTAGGGGGCGCCTACAATGAGCAGTTCTTC,CASSPYVGGAYNEQFF,few,TRBD1,TRBV4-1,TRBJ2-1
TGTGCCAGCAGCCGAGGACAGGGGGATCAGCCCCAGCATTTT,CASSRGQGDQPQHF,many,TRBD1,TRBV6-6,TRBJ1-5
TGTGCCCGCACCGCAGTACGGGACAGGGGCATCGATGAGCAGTTCTTC,CARTAVRDRGIDEQFF,few,TRBD1,TRBV2,TRBJ2-1
TGTGCCAGCAGCTTCCGCTCGGATGAAAAACTGTTTTTT,CASSFRSDEKLFF,many,NA,TRBV7-6,TRBJ1-4
TGTGCCAGCAGCGCGCCGTTGGGTTCGTACGAGCAGTACTTC,CASSAPLGSYEQYF,few,NA,TRBV6-6,TRBJ2-7
TGTGCCAGCACCCTAGGGCCATATGGCTACACCTTC,CASTLGPYGYTF,few,NA,TRBV7-9,TRBJ1-2
TGTGCCAGCAGCGGTCCCTCGGGTAATGAAAAACTGTTTTTT,CASSGPSGNEKLFF,few,NA,TRBV7-9,TRBJ1-4
TGTGCCAGCAGCACTAGGGATAACTATGGCTACACCTTC,CASSTRDNYGYTF,few,NA,TRBV12-3/TRBV12-4,TRBJ1-2
TGTGCCAGCAGCCCCGGGTCAGGAGGTACGCAGTATTTT,CASSPGSGGTQYF,NA,NA,TRBV7-9,TRBJ2-3
TGCGCCAGCAGCCAAGAGGGTATGACCTATGGCTACACCTTC,CASSQEGMTYGYTF,few,NA,TRBV4-1,TRBJ1-2
TGCAGTGCTTTACAGGGCACCCAGCATTTT,CSALQGTQHF,NA,NA,TRBV20-1,TRBJ1-5
TGTGCCAGCAGCCCGACTAGCGGACTCTCCTACAATGAGCAGTTCTTC,CASSPTSGLSYNEQFF,few,TRBD2,TRBV7-9,TRBJ2-1
TGTGCCAGCTCACCAACAGGGTACCGAGAGACCCAGTACTTC,CASSPTGYRETQYF,NA,NA,TRBV18,TRBJ2-5
TGTGCCAGCAGACCCGGCTGGAGACAGGGCGACACTGAAGCTTTCTTT,CASRPGWRQGDTEAFF,NA,TRBD1,TRBV12-3/TRBV12-4,TRBJ1-1
TGCAGCGTTGAGGTGGGGGATGGCTACACCTTC,CSVEVGDGYTF,NA,NA,TRBV29-1,TRBJ1-2
TGTGCCAGCAGTTATAAAGGCAATGAGCAGTTCTTC,CASSYKGNEQFF,NA,NA,TRBV6-5,TRBJ2-1
TGTGCCAGCAGGGACTGGACTAGCGGGGGCCCAGATACGCAGTATTTT,CASRDWTSGGPDTQYF,NA,TRBD2,TRBV6-1,TRBJ2-3